Below, one TCR beta chain is given with its context. Its antigen is currently unknown. This record belongs to a study of shared clonotypes between healthy human individuals. Overall study results and limits: The rarefaction results pointed to incomplete sorted-subset sequencing despite large depth.

V gave up 5 bases and J gave up 6 bases, with 13 bases separating them. CDR1 is SGHTA and CDR2 is FQGTGA in the germline V gene. The CDR3 spans 14 residues. CD4+ cells underwent separation, giving CD45RA+ naive and CD45RA-negative memory subsets. The assay was run at deep level. Here immunoSEQ multiplex PCR was the method, and the copy in TCRdb shows in-frame clones only, minus some. The data hold roughly 700,000 clones, with approximately 79% observed a single time. The sequencing input was memory CD4+ T cells sorted from blood. Subset here: CD45RA-negative fraction. The clonotype comes from a woman younger than 45 in good health. This rearrangement joins TRBV7-3 to TRBJ2-2; tentatively, D is TRBD1 or TRBD2 (5 bases each). The CDR3 sequence is CASSPGTRAGELFF. The CDR3 DNA sequence: TGTGCCAGCAGCCCCGGGACCCGTGCCGGGGAGCTGTTTTTT. The entire variable domain, with the rest obtained from reference TRBV7-3 and TRBJ2-2, is as follows: GAGVSQTPSNKVTEKGKYVELRCDPISGHTALYWYRQSLGQGPEFLIYFQGTGAADDSGLPNDRFFAVRPEGSVSTLKIQRTERGDSAVYLCASSPGTRAGELFFGEGSRLTVL.